This TCR beta chain was captured in a study of tumor-infiltrating lymphocytes in localized non-small cell lung cancer. Study context: Some samples were collected after neoadjuvant chemotherapy; smokers, never-smokers and several histologies were included.

V shed 4 bases and J 6 bases; nucleotides not matched to a gene: 3. The CDR3 contains 13 residues. Germline-derived CDR1 and CDR2 are MNHEY and SVGAGI. The method was immunoSEQ multiplex PCR; TCRdb's version includes in-frame clones alone and lacks a portion of them. This repertoire shows about 15,000 clones, 69% found once; its top ten account for approximately 5.4%. The sample comprised lung tumor tissue. The TCR originated in a human donor with non-small cell lung cancer. The chain joins TRBV6-5 to TRBJ2-4; 7 positions agree with TRBD1. CDR3 loop: CASSSWDRNIQYF. The CDR3 DNA sequence: TGTGCCAGCAGTTCCTGGGACAGAAACATTCAGTACTTC.